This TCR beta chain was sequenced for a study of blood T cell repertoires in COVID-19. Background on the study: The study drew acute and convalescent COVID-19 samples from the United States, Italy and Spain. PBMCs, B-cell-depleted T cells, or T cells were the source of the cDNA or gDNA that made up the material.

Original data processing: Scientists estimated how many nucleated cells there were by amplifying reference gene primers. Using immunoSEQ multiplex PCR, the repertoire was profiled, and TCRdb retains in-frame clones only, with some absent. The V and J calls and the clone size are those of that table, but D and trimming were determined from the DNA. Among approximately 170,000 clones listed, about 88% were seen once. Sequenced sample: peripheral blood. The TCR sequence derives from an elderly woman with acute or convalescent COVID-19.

As DNA, the CDR3 is TGTGCCAGCAGCCCCCGGACTAGCGGGGGCGATACGCAGTATTTT. The encoded protein is CASSPRTSGGDTQYF. The chain employs TRBV7-2 and TRBJ2-3; 13 nucleotides align to TRBD2. The CDR3 contains 15 residues. Trimming cost V 5 bases and J 6 bases; bases outside gene matches: 5. Germline loops: CDR1 SGHTA, CDR2 FQGNSA.